Following are 9 T cell receptor beta chains from one sample sequenced in a study of blood T cell repertoires in COVID-19. Profiled with immunoSEQ multiplex PCR; TCRdb holds only in-frame clones, not every one. The sample includes a few hundred thousand clones, approximately 89% seen only once; the top ten take around 3.9%. Sequences were obtained from peripheral blood. The receptors come from a woman aged 60 to 75 with COVID-19, enrolled during active disease.

This clone came up once. V usage is TRBV7-3 and J usage is TRBJ1-6, with TRBD1 matching 7 bases. The CDR3 loop spans 15 amino acids. Germline assignment: CDR1 SGHTA and CDR2 FQGTGA. Trimming at V came to 4 bases and at J to 6 bases, leaving 6 bases not matched to a gene. The CDR3 DNA is TGTGCCAGCAGCTACTCGGGACAGCCTAATTCACCCCTCCACTTT. As protein: CASSYSGQPNSPLHF. The variable domain in full, completed from reference TRBV7-3 and TRBJ1-6, reads GAGVSQTPSNKVTEKGKYVELRCDPISGHTALYWYRQSLGQGPEFLIYFQGTGAADDSGLPNDRFFAVRPEGSVSTLKIQRTERGDSAVYLCASSYSGQPNSPLHFGNGTRLTVT.

The V and J genes are TRBV7-8 and TRBJ2-7; TRBD2 matches 8 bases. The CDR3 spans 14 residues. Germline CDR1 is SGHVS and CDR2 is FQNEAQ. V was clipped by 5 bases and J by 3 bases; unmatched bases: 6. CDR3 nucleotides: TGTGCCAGCAGCCTGATAGCGGGGAACTACGAGCAGTACTTC. It encodes CASSLIAGNYEQYF.

This sequence joins TRBV5-1 and TRBJ2-6; D is possibly TRBD1 (5 bases). This CDR3 has 15 amino acids. Trimming took 5 bases from V and 2 from J, leaving 11 bases between them. The germline gives CDR1 SGHRS, CDR2 YFSETQ. CDR3 nucleotide sequence: TGCGCCAGCAGGTTTGGGGCTACTGGGGCCAACGTCCTGACTTTC. Its protein is CASRFGATGANVLTF.

DNA for the CDR3: TGTGCCAGCAGCCAAGAAGTCGGTAGCAATCAGCCCCAGCATTTT. Protein sequence: CASSQEVGSNQPQHF. This chain connects TRBV4-2 to TRBJ1-5, with D unresolved. From germline, CDR1 is LGHNA and CDR2 YNFKEQ. Trimming shortened V by 0 bases and J by 0 bases, and 6 bases separated the two germline ends. The CDR3 is 15 residues long.

CDR3 residues: CASSVGWDRPSYEQYF. CDR3 sequence (DNA): TGTGCCAGCAGCGTAGGCTGGGACAGACCTTCCTACGAGCAGTACTTC. This sequence joins TRBV9 and TRBJ2-7; TRBD1 matches 7 bases. The junction had 7 bases not matched to a gene; V was cut back by 0 bases and J by 1 base. The CDR3 length is 16 residues. Germline CDR1 and CDR2: SGDLS and YYNGEE.

The genes are TRBV27 and TRBJ2-1, with D perhaps matching TRBD2 (6 bases). Trimming removed 0 bases at V and 7 bases at J, with 10 bases between. CDR1 is MNHEY, CDR2 SMNVEV, per germline (reference sequence). The CDR3 runs 14 residues. CDR3 nucleotides: TGTGCCAGCAGTTTATCGGAGGGATTGAATGAGCAGTTCTTC. Its translation is CASSLSEGLNEQFF.

This chain's CDR3 is CSASFGQPNQPQHF. CDR3 nucleotides: TGCAGTGCTAGTTTCGGACAGCCCAATCAGCCCCAGCATTTT. This chain uses TRBV20-1 with TRBJ1-5; possible D gene TRBD1, 6 bases. The germline V gene encodes CDR1 DFQATT and CDR2 SNEGSKA (reference sequence). Trimming took off 3 bases at V and 3 bases at J, with 12 bases between the two ends. The CDR3 runs 14 residues.

The rearrangement links TRBV19 to TRBJ1-5; 7 bases map to TRBD1. This CDR3 has 13 amino acids. Trimming took 9 bases from V and 4 from J; bases not matched to a gene: 6. Germline loops: CDR1 LNHDA, CDR2 SQIVND (reference sequence). The CDR3 DNA reads TGTGCCAGCAGGGACAGCCATAATCAGCCCCAGCATTTT. Protein: CASRDSHNQPQHF.

The V call is TRBV6-2 or TRBV6-3, the J call TRBJ2-3; 10 bases match TRBD2. After removal of 0 bases from V and 2 bases from J, the junction contained 8 bases not matched to a gene. The CDR3 is 18 amino acids. Germline CDR1 and CDR2: MNHEY and SVGEGT. The CDR3 coding sequence is TGTGCCAGCAGTTACTCTAACGGTGGACTAGCGGTCACAGATACGCAGTATTTT. Translation gives CASSYSNGGLAVTDTQYF.